These T cell receptor beta chains were read from a single sample in a study of OX40 agonist ivuxolimab in advanced cancers. Some clones are missing from TCRdb's copy, which holds only in-frame ones; the method was immunoSEQ multiplex PCR. The data contain 60,000 to 75,000 clones, approximately 90% of them singletons. Sequenced material: CD4+ or CD8+ T cells sorted from blood, taken in a trial of the OX40 agonist ivuxolimab. All receptors come from an adult with an advanced solid tumor such as melanoma, head and neck, liver or kidney cancer. Each CDR3 is given with its conserved first and last residue. Fields, in order: J gene, D gene, V gene, clone size, CDR3 protein, CDR3 DNA. D genes are given only for firm matches. Size values are once, few and many counts, or a class for expanded clones, and some rows have none.

TRBJ2-2 - TRBV5-6 - CASSSSPSAGELFF TGTGCCAGCAGCTCCTCTCCCTCCGCCGGGGAGCTGTTTTTT
TRBJ1-6 - TRBV28 - CASSAGGRDNSPLHF TGTGCCAGCAGTGCCGGGGGAAGGGATAATTCACCCCTCCACTTT
TRBJ2-1 - TRBV6-5 - CASRRGQSSYNEQFF TGTGCCAGCAGGAGAGGTCAGAGCTCCTACAATGAGCAGTTCTTC
TRBJ1-3 - TRBV5-4 - CASSLGAPGIIGNTIYF TGTGCCAGCAGCTTGGGGGCGCCGGGGATCATTGGAAACACCATATATTTT
TRBJ2-3 - TRBV10-3 - CAISATDTQYF TGTGCCATCAGTGCCACAGATACGCAGTATTTT
TRBJ1-3 - TRBV30 few CACCGNTIYF TGTGCCTGTTGTGGAAACACCATATATTTT
TRBJ1-1 TRBD1 TRBV7-3 - CASSQGGRGTEAFF TGTGCCAGCAGCCAAGGGGGCAGGGGTACTGAAGCTTTCTTT
TRBJ2-1 - TRBV9 - CASSVGVGNDEQFF TGTGCCAGCAGCGTAGGCGTGGGGAATGATGAGCAGTTCTTC
TRBJ1-1 - TRBV2 - CASNIWTNTEAFF TGTGCCAGCAATATATGGACGAACACTGAAGCTTTCTTT
TRBJ1-4 - TRBV7-9 - CASSFEPGIILF TGTGCCAGCAGCTTTGAGCCGGGGATCATTCTTTTT
TRBJ2-2 TRBD1 TRBV7-3 - CASSPGRTGGPGELFF TGTGCCAGCAGCCCTGGGAGGACAGGGGGTCCCGGGGAGCTGTTTTTT